The T cell receptor beta chain under discussion was sequenced for a study of chemoradiotherapy in HPV16-positive cancers. Overall study context: Candidate HPV-specific T-cell clones and common TCR motifs came from functional assays in a couple of HPV16-positive patients.

TCRdb's table, derived via immunoSEQ multiplex PCR, lists solely in-frame clones and lacks some. Of about 33,000 clones listed, 86% are singletons. The CDR3 sequence is 17 residues long. V lost 2 bases and J lost 5, with 18 bases in between. Germline-derived CDR1 and CDR2 are SGHTA and FQGNSA. This sequence joins TRBV7-2 and TRBJ2-2, with D perhaps matching TRBD1 or TRBD2 (5 bases each). Sequencing was performed on blood, taken from a patient who underwent chemoradiotherapy. This TCR was recovered from a human donor with HPV-associated anogenital cancer. CDR3 DNA sequence: TGTGCCAGCAGCTTATTTATCGTGGGGCCGGGGACCGGGGAGCTGTTTTTT. This gives the protein CASSLFIVGPGTGELFF.